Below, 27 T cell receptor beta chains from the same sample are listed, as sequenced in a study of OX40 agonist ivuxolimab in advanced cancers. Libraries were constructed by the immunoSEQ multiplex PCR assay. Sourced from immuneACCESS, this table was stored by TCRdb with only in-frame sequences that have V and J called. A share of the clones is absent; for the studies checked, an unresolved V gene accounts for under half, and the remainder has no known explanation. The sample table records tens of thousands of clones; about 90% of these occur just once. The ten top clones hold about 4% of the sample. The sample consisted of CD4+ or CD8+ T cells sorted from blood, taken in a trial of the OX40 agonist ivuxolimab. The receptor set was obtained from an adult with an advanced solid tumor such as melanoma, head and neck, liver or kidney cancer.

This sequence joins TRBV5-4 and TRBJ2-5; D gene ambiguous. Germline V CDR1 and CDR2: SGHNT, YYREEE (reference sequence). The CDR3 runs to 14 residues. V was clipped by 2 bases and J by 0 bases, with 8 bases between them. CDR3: CASSFKTNQETQYF. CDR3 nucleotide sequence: TGTGCCAGCAGCTTCAAGACCAACCAAGAGACCCAGTACTTC. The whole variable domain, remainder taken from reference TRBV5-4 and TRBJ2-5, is ETGVTQSPTHLIKTRGQQVTLRCSSQSGHNTVSWYQQALGQGPQFIFQYYREEENGRGNFPPRFSGLQFPNYSSELNVNALELDDSALYLCASSFKTNQETQYFGPGTRLLVL.

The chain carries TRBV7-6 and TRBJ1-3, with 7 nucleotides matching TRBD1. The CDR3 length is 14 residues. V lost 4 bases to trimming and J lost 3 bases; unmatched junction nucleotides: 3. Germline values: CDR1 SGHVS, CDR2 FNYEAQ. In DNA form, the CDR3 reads TGTGCCAGCAGCTCCGACAGGGATGGAAACACCATATATTTT. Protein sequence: CASSSDRDGNTIYF.

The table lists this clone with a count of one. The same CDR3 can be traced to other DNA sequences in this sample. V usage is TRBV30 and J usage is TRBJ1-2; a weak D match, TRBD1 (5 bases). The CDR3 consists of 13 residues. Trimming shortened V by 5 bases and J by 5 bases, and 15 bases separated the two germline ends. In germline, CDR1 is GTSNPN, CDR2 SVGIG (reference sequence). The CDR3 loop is CAWRRGGGYGYTF. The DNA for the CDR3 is TGTGCCTGGCGGCGGGGGGGAGGGTATGGCTACACCTTC.

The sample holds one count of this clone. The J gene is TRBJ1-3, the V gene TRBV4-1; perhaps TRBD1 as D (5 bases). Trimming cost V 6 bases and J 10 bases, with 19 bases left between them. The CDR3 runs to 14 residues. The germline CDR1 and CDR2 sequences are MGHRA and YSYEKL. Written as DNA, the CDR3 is TGCGCCAGCAGGCAACCGGGACCCCTTTCGACCATATATTTT. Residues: CASRQPGPLSTIYF.

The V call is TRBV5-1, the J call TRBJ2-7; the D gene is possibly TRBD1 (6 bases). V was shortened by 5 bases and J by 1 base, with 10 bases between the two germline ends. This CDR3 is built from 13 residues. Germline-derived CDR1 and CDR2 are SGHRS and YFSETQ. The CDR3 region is CASSGGLSYEQYF. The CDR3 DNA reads TGCGCCAGCAGTGGGGGCTTGTCCTACGAGCAGTACTTC.

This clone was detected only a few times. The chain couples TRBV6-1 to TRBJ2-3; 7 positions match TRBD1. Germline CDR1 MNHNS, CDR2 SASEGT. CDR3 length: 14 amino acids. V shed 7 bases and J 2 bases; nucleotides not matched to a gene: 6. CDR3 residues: CASTLGQFTDTQYF. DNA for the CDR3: TGTGCCAGCACCCTGGGACAGTTCACAGATACGCAGTATTTT.

CDR3 DNA sequence: TGTGCCAGCTCCCCAAAGGGCGGACGGTTCGAGACCCAGTACTTC. Its protein product is CASSPKGGRFETQYF. The chain carries TRBV5-4 and TRBJ2-5, with D hard to call. The germline V gene has CDR1 SGHNT and CDR2 YYREEE (reference sequence). This CDR3 contains 15 residues. V was clipped by 7 bases and J by 5 bases, with 21 bases between them.

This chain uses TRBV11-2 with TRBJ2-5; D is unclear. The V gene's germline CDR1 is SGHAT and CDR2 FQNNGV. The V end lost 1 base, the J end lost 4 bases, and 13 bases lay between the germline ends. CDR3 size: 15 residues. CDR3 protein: CASSLVVGYGETQYF. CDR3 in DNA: TGTGCCAGCAGCTTAGTTGTGGGGTACGGAGAGACCCAGTACTTC. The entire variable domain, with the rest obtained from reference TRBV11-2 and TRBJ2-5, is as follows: EAGVAQSPRYKIIEKRQSVAFWCNPISGHATLYWYQQILGQGPKLLIQFQNNGVVDDSQLPKDRFSAERLKGVDSTLKIQPAKLEDSAVYLCASSLVVGYGETQYFGPGTRLLVL.

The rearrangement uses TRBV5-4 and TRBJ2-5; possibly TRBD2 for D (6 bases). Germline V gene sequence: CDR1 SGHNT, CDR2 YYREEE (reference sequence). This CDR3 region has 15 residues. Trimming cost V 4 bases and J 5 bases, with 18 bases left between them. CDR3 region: CASSNEGGVSETQYF. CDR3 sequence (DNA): TGTGCCAGCAGCAACGAAGGAGGGGTTTCGGAGACCCAGTACTTC.

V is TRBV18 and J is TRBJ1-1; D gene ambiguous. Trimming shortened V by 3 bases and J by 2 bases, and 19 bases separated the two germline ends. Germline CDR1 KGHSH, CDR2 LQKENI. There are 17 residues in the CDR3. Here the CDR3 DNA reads TGTGCCAGCTCACCCTACACAGCCTTCGGGGTAAACACTGAAGCTTTCTTT. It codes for CASSPYTAFGVNTEAFF. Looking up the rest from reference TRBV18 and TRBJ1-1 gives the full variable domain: NAGVMQNPRHLVRRRGQEARLRCSPMKGHSHVYWYRQLPEEGLKFMVYLQKENIIDESGMPKERFSAEFPKEGPSILRIQQVVRGDSAAYFCASSPYTAFGVNTEAFFGQGTRLTVV.

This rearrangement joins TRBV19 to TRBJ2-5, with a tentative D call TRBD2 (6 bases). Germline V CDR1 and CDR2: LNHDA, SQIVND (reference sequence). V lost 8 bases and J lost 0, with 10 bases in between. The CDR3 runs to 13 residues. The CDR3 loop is CASSASDQETQYF. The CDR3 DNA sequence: TGTGCCAGTTCGGCTAGCGACCAAGAGACCCAGTACTTC.

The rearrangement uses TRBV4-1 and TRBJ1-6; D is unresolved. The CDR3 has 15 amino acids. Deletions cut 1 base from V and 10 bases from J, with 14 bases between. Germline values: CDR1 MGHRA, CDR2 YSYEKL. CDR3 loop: CASSQVHDMESPLHF. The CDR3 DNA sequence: TGCGCCAGCAGCCAAGTTCACGACATGGAATCACCCCTCCACTTT.

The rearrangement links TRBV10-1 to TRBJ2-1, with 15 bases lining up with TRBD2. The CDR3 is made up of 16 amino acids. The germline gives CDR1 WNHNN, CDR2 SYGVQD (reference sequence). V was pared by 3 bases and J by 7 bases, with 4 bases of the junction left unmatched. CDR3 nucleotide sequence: TGCGCCAGCAGTGATAGGACTAGCGGGAGGGTGAATGAGCAGTTCTTC. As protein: CASSDRTSGRVNEQFF.

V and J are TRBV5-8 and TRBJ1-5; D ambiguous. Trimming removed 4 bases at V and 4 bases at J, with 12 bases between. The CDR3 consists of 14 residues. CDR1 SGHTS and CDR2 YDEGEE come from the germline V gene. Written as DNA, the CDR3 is TGTGCCAGCAGCGCGGACTATCTTAATCAGCCCCAGCATTTT. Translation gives CASSADYLNQPQHF.

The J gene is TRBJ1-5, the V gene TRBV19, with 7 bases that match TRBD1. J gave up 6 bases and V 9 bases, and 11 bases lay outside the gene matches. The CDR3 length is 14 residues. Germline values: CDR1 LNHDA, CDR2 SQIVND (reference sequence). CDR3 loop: CASKSDRAPQPQHF. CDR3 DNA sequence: TGTGCCAGCAAGAGCGACAGGGCGCCTCAGCCCCAGCATTTT.

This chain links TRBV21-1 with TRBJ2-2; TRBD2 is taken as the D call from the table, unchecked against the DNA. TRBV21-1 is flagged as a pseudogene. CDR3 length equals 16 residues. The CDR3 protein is CASSKARSGRAGELFF. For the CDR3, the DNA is TGTGCCAGCAGCAAAGCGCGTAGCGGGAGGGCCGGGGAGCTGTTTTTT.

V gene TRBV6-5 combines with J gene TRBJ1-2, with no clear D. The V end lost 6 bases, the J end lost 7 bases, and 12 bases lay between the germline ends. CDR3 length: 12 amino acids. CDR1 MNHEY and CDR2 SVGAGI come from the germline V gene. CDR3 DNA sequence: TGTGCCAGCAGACGCGGAGAGGGTGGCTACACCTTC. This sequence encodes CASRRGEGGYTF.

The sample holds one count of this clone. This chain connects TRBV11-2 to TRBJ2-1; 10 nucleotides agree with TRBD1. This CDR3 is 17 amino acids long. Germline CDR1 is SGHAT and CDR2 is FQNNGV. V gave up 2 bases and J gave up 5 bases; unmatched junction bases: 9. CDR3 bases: TGTGCCAGCAGCTTACTACTCCCGGGACAGGGGAACAATGAGCAGTTCTTC. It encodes CASSLLLPGQGNNEQFF.

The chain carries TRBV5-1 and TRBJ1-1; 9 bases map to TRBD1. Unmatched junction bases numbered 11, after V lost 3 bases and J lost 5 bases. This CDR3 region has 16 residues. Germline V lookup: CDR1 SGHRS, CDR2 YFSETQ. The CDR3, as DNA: TGCGCCAGCAGCTCATTGGGTCCGGGACAGGGAACTGAAGCTTTCTTT. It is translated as CASSSLGPGQGTEAFF.

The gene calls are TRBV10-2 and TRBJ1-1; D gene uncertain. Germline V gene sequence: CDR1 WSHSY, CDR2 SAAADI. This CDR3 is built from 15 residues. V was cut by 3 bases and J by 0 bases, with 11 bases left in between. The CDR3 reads CASSDRTFMNTEAFF. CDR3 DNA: TGCGCCAGCAGTGACAGGACCTTCATGAACACTGAAGCTTTCTTT.

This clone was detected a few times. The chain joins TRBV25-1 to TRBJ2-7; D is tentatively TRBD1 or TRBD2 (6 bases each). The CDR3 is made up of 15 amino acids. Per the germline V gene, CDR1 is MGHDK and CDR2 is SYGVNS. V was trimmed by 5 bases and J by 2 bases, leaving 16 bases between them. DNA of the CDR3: TGTGCCAGCAGTTTTGGAGGGGACAATACCTACGAGCAGTACTTC. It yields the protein CASSFGGDNTYEQYF.

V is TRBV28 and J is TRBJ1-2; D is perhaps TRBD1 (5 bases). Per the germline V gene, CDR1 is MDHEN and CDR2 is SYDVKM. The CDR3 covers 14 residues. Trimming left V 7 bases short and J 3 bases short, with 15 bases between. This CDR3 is CASTRGQGDYGYTF. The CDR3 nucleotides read TGTGCCAGCACCCGAGGTCAGGGAGACTATGGCTACACCTTC.

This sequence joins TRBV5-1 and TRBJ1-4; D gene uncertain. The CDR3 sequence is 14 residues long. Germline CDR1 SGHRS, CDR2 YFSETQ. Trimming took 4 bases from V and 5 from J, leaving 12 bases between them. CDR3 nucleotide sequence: TGCGCCAGCAGCCCGGACGAAGGCAATGAAAAACTGTTTTTT. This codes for CASSPDEGNEKLFF.

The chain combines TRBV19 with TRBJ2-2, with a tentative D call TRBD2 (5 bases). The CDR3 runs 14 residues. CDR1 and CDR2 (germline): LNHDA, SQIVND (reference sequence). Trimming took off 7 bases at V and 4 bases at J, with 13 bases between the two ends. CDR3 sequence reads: CASISSRRTGELFF. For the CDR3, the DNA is TGTGCCAGTATCTCTAGCCGGCGCACCGGGGAGCTGTTTTTT.

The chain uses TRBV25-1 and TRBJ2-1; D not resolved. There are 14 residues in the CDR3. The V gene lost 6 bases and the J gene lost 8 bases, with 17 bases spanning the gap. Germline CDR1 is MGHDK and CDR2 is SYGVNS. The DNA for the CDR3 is TGTGCCAGCAGGGGGTGGGTCGTCGGCCATGAGCAGTTCTTC. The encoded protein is CASRGWVVGHEQFF.

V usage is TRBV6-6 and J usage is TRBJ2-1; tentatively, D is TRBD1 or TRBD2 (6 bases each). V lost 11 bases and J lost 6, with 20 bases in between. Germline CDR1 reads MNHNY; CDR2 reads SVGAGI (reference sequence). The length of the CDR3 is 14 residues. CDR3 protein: CAAREGGQGNEQFF. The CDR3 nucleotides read TGTGCCGCCCGGGAAGGGGGGCAGGGCAATGAGCAGTTCTTC.

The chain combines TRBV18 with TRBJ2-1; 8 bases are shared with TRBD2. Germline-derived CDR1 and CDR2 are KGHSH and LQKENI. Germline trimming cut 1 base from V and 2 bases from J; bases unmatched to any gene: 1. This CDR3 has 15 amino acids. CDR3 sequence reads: CASSPLAGPYNEQFF. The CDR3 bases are TGTGCCAGCTCACCACTAGCGGGACCCTACAATGAGCAGTTCTTC.